The clone carrying this T cell receptor (beta chain) was seen a few times. Its antigen is not known. Trimming shortened V by 3 bases and J by 2 bases, and 13 bases separated the two germline ends. The CDR3 has 14 amino acids. Germline CDR1 and CDR2: SQVTM and ANQGSEA. Using its own MiXCR run on the RT-PCR reads, TCRdb lists one record per CDR3 protein. Here the sample spans roughly 520,000 distinct CDR3 sequences, 25% being singletons. The data originate from a study of response to subunit inactivated influenza vaccine. Findings and limits, study-wide: Only a handful of new T cells, the authors suggested, are recruited with each seasonal influenza vaccination.

The sequence was collected from a man between 50 and 59 years old who received an inactivated influenza vaccine. The rearrangement uses TRBV29-1 and TRBJ2-5; tentatively, D is TRBD1 or TRBD2 (5 bases each). Specimen: CD4+ T cells sorted from PBMCs, collected less than 6 days after vaccination. CDR3: CSVDVGTLQETQYF. The DNA of the CDR3 is TGCAGCGTTGATGTCGGGACGCTACAAGAGACCCAGTACTTC. Using reference TRBV29-1 and TRBJ2-5 for the parts outside the CDR3, the full variable domain is SAVISQKPSRDICQRGTSLTIQCQVDSQVTMMFWYRQQPGQSLTLIATANQGSEATYESGFVIDKFPISRPNLTFSTLTVSNMSPEDSSIYLCSVDVGTLQETQYFGPGTRLLVL.